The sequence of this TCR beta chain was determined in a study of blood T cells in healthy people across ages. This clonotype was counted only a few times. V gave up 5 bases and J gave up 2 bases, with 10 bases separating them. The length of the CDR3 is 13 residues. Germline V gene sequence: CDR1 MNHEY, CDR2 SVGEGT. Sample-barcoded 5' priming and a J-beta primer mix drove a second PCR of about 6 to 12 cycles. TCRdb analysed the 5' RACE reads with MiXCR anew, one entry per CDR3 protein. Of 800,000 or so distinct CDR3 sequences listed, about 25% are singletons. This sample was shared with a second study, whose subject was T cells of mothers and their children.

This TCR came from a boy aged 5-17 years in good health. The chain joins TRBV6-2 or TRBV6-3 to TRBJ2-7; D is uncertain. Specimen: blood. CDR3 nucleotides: TGTGCCAGCAGTCCTAACCTTGCCTACGAGCAGTACTTC. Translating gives CASSPNLAYEQYF.